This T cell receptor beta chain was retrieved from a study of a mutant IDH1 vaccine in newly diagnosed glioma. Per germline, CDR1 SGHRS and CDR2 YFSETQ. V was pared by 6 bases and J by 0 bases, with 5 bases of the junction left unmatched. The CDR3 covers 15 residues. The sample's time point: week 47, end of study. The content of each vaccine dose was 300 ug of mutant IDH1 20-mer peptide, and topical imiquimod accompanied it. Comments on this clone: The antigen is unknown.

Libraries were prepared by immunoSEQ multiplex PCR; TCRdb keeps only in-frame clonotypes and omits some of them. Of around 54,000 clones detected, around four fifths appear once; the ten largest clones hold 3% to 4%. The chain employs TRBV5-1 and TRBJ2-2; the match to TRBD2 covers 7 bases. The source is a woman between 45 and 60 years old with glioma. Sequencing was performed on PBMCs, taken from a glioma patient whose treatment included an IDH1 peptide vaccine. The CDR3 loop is CASTFGGTNTGELFF. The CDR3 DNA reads TGCGCCAGCACGTTCGGGGGGACGAACACCGGGGAGCTGTTTTTT.